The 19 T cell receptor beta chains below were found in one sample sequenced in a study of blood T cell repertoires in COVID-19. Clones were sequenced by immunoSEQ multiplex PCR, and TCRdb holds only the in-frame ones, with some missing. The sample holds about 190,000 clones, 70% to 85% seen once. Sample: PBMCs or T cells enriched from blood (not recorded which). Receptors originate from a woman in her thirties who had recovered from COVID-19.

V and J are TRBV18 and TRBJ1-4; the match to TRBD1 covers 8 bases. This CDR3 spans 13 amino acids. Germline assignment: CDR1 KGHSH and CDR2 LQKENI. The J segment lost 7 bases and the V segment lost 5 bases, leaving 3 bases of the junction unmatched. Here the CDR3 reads CASSAGQGEKLFF. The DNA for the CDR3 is TGTGCCAGCTCAGCCGGACAGGGTGAAAAACTGTTTTTT.

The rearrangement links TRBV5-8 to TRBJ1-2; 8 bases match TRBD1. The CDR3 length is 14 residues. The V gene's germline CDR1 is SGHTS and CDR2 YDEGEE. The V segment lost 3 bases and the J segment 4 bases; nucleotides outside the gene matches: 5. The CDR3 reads CASSWTGQAYGYTF. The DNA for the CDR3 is TGTGCCAGCAGCTGGACGGGACAGGCCTATGGCTACACCTTC.

The CDR3 region is CSVVVTGNEQFF. The CDR3 DNA sequence: TGCAGCGTTGTAGTGACAGGCAATGAGCAGTTCTTC. The V gene is TRBV29-1, the J gene TRBJ2-1; weak D call: TRBD1 (6 bases). CDR1 and CDR2 (germline): SQVTM, ANQGSEA. V was clipped by 4 bases and J by 6 bases, with 10 bases between them. The CDR3 totals 12 residues.

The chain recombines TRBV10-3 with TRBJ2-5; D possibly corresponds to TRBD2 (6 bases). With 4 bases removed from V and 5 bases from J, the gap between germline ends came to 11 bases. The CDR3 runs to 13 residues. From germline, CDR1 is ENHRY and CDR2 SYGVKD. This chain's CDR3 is CAISGGVSETQYF. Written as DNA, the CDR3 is TGTGCCATCAGTGGGGGGGTGTCGGAGACCCAGTACTTC.

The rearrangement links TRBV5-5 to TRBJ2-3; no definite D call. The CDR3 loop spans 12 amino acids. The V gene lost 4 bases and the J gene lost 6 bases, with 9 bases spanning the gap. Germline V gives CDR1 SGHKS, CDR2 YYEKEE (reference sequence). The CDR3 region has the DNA TGTGCCAGCAGCCCCTCACTGGATACGCAGTATTTT. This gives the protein CASSPSLDTQYF.

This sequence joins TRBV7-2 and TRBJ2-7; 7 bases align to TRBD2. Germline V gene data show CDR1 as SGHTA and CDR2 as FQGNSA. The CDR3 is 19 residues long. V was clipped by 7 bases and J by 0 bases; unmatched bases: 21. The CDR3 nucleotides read TGTGCCAGCAACAGCCCCCAGGTGTCGGGTAGCGGGTCCTCCTACGAGCAGTACTTC. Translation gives CASNSPQVSGSGSSYEQYF.

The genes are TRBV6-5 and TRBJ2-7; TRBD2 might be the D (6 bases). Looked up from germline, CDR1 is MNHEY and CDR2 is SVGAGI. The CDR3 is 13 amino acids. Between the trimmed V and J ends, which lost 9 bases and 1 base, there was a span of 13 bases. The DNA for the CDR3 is TGTGCCAGTACTACGGGACTTTCCTACGAGCAGTACTTC. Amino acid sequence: CASTTGLSYEQYF.

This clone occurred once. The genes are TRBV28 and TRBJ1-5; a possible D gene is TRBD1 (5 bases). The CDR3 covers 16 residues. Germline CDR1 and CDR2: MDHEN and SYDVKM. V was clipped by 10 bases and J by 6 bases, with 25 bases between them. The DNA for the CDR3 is TGTGCCATCGCTCCTGAAAAGGGGTTAGGCTCTCAGCCCCAGCATTTT. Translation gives CAIAPEKGLGSQPQHF.

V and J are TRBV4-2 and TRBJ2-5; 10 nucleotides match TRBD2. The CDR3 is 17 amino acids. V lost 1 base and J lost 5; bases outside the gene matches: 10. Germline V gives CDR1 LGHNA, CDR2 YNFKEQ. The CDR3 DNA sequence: TGTGCCAGCAGCCAAGTGGCTAGCGGGGGCCTGGGGGAGACCCAGTACTTC. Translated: CASSQVASGGLGETQYF.

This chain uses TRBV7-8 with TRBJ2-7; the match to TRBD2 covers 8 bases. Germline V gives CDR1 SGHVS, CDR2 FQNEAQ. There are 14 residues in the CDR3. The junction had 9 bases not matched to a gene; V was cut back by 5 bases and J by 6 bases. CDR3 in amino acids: CASSPGGTRFEQYF. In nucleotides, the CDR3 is TGTGCCAGCAGCCCAGGAGGGACTAGATTCGAGCAGTACTTC.

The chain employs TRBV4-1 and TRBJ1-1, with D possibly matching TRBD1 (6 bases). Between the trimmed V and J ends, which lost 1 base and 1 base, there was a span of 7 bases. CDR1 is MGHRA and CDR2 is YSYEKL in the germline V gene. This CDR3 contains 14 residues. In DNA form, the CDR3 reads TGCGCCAGCAGCCAAGCGACAGGGAACACTGAAGCTTTCTTT. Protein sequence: CASSQATGNTEAFF.

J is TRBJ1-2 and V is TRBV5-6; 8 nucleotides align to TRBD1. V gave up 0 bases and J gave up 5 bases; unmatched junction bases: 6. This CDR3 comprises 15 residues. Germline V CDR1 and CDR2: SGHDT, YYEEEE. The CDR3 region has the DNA TGTGCCAGCAGCTTGGCGACAGGGGCAGGGTATGGCTACACCTTC. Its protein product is CASSLATGAGYGYTF.

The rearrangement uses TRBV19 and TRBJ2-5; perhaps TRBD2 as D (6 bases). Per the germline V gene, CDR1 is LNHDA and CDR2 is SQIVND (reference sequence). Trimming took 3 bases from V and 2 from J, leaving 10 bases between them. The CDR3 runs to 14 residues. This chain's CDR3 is CASSIAGLQETQYF. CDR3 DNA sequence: TGTGCCAGTAGTATTGCGGGACTGCAAGAGACCCAGTACTTC. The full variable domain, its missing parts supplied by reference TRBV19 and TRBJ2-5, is DGGITQSPKYLFRKEGQNVTLSCEQNLNHDAMYWYRQDPGQGLRLIYYSQIVNDFQKGDIAEGYSVSREKKESFPLTVTSAQKNPTAFYLCASSIAGLQETQYFGPGTRLLVL.

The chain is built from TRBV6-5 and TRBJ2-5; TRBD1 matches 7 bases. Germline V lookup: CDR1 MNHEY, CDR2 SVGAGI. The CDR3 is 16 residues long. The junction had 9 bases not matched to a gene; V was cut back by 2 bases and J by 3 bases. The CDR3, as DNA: TGTGCCAGCAGTTACGCTCTTCTCGGGACAGAAGAGACCCAGTACTTC. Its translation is CASSYALLGTEETQYF.

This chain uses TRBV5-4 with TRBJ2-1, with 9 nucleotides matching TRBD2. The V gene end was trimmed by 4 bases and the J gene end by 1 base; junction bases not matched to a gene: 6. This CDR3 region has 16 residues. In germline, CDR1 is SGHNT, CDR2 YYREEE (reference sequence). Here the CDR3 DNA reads TGTGCCAGCAGCCCCGGGACTAGCCGATCCTACAATGAGCAGTTCTTC. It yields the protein CASSPGTSRSYNEQFF.

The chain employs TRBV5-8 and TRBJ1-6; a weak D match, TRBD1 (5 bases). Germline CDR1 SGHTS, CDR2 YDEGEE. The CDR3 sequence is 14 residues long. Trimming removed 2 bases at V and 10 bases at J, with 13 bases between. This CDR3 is CASSLRGGGSPLHF. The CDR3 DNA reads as TGTGCCAGCAGCTTAAGGGGAGGCGGGTCACCCCTCCACTTT.

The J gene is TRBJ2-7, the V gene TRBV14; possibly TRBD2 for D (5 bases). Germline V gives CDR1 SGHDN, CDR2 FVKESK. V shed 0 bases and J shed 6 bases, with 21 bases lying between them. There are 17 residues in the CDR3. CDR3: CASSQDTKRDPNSEQYV. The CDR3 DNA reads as TGTGCCAGCAGCCAAGATACCAAGAGGGATCCTAACTCCGAGCAGTACGTC.

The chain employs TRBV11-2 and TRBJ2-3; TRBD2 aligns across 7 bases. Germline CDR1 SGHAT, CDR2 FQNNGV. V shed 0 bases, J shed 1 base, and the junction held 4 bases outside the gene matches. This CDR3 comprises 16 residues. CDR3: CASSLDRLAGTDTQYF. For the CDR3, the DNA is TGTGCCAGCAGCTTAGATAGGCTAGCGGGCACAGATACGCAGTATTTT. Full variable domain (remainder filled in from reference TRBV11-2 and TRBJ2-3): EAGVAQSPRYKIIEKRQSVAFWCNPISGHATLYWYQQILGQGPKLLIQFQNNGVVDDSQLPKDRFSAERLKGVDSTLKIQPAKLEDSAVYLCASSLDRLAGTDTQYFGPGTRLTVL.

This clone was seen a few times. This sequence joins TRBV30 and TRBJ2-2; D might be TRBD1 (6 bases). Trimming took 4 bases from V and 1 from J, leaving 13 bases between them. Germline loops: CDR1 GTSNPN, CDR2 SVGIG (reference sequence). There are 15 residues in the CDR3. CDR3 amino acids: CAWTSGTLNTGELFF. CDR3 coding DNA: TGTGCCTGGACATCCGGGACATTGAACACCGGGGAGCTGTTTTTT.